This TCR beta chain was sequenced for a study of cytomegalovirus exposure and HLA in healthy donors (dated by TCRdb to about 2017). About the full investigation: According to an earlier analysis of around 600 of the donors, some 170 million T cells yielded 117 million unique TCR beta sequences and about 300 Gb of sequence data. Across about 370 genotyped donors of the cohort, an average of roughly 250,000 unique TCR beta nucleotide sequences per donor were sequenced, and about a sixth of those sequences were non-productive. To decide whether each TCR beta V gene segment behaved as functional or pseudogenic, an earlier analysis of some 540 of the donors relied on high-throughput TCR beta sequencing. To predict cytomegalovirus infection status, the study brought together high-throughput TCR immunosequencing, statistical association of individual TCRs with disease status, and machine learning. The T cell repertoires of under 700 subjects were profiled by immunosequencing and related to cytomegalovirus serostatus. Typing coverage varied by locus: about 620-640 donors for A, B, C, DRB1 and DQB1; roughly 510 for DQA1; over 600 for DPA1; fewer than 480 for DPB1. Rather than drawing on any new phenotypic data, the later analysis identified candidate immune exposures from TCR beta sequences and the way those sequences occurred across donors. In addition to the first cohort of hundreds of subjects, a separate validation cohort of approximately 120 different subjects was used. Donor age, sex, ethnicity and CMV serostatus were compiled together with the repertoire data. Roughly 300 gigabases of sequencing data and 70 million to 100 million unique TCR sequences were included in an early release covering about 700 HLA-typed donors. In a later genetic analysis, genome-wide SNP genotypes for about 65% of the roughly 700 donors were used, and that subset was treated as a discovery cohort. HLA typing covered class I and class II loci at four-digit resolution. Of the roughly 400 genotyped donors, 75% to 85% were placed in the genetic ancestry cluster associated with self-reported Caucasian donors. About five DR-DQ haplotypes were handled as single units for association and clustering, since linkage in the cohort was strong. Every discovery cohort repertoire had been produced on one sequencing platform. The aim of the study was to test whether cataloging public T cell receptors could identify signatures of past pathogen exposure. In a later analysis, previously published TCR beta repertoires from about 640 donors were re-analyzed and high-resolution HLA genotyping was added so that TCR occurrence patterns could be studied. Beyond this particular receptor, the publication reports: Broadly in line with IMGT annotations, most TCR beta V segments showed up in productive rearrangements about 90% or about 30% of the time in an earlier analysis of approximately 640 of the donors. A group of highly shared sequence variants was considered likely to be a technical artifact of the sequencing pipeline. This cohort had only TCR beta chains sequenced, and the lack of alpha or paired-chain data limited which features could be detected. A later analysis reported that several top co-occurrence clusters appeared linked to parvovirus B19, influenza, CMV and Epstein-Barr virus. In a later genetic analysis, fewer N-insertions in productive TCRs were reported among donors in an Asian-associated ancestry cluster than the roughly 700-donor mean. In a later genetic analysis, a missense DCLRE1C variant was associated with V-gene and J-gene trimming of TCR beta chains, and the association was replicated in an independent cohort. The study listed approximately 150 TCR beta chains as associated with cytomegalovirus. According to a later analysis, TCR association rates differed among HLA loci, with DRB1 alleles showing the most associated TCRs and HLA-C alleles showing the fewest. Assigning TCR associations to individual alleles was difficult when HLA alleles, especially DR and DQ, strongly co-occurred. Cytomegalovirus status was reported to be diagnosed by the classifier with high specificity and sensitivity in both the original and validation cohorts. Most TCR sequences were seen in very few donors, while some public TCRs were found in many individuals. A later analysis found that most CMV-associated TCR beta chains appeared HLA-restricted, with HLA associations seemingly driven largely by CMV exposure. The only immune exposure information available for the cohort was CMV serostatus. Because HLA typing was missing for some donors at each locus, association tests included only the typed subset. A further reported finding was that TCR beta sequences accurately predicted the HLA-A and HLA-B alleles for most subjects in the first cohort. At a false discovery rate of 0.05, a later analysis linked about 17,000 TCR beta sequences to specific HLA alleles. It was suggested by the authors that the approach could potentially be generalized to other disease states and immunological phenotypes. Some IMGT-functional V segments, including TRBV6-2 and TRBV6-3, could not be told apart with the 87-base-pair reads, so those segments were excluded. Correlated functional status among segregating V segments might reflect linkage disequilibrium, but an unknown experimental factor could not be ruled out. The presence/absence analyses assumed that sequencing depth was roughly uniform across donors, and that assumption may not be true. In vitro tests confirmed that a few of the cytomegalovirus-associated TCR beta chains recognize cytomegalovirus antigens. In a later analysis, HLA-associated TCR beta chains showed more clonal expansion and lower generation probabilities than non-associated chains that were equally common. Because counts were too low, seventeen rarely observed V segments, including chromosome 9 orphons, were excluded from the earlier analysis of several hundred of the donors.

The CDR3 runs 18 amino acids, cysteine and phenylalanine included. Only the CDR3 portion is preserved as DNA: 54 bases, with reading frame beginning at the first base. Via the germline V gene, CDR1 is MNHNS and CDR2 SASEGT. V lost 1 base and J lost 7 bases, and the count of bases not matched to a germline gene is 9. Library construction relied on the immunoSEQ multiplex PCR assay. The multiplex PCR relied on a mix of 60 forward primers for TCR Vbeta segments and 13 reverse primers for TCR Jbeta segments. Amplification of the CDR3 region of rearranged TCR beta genes was performed with a multiplex PCR assay on genomic DNA. On the Illumina HiSeq System, the amplified TCR beta libraries were sequenced as 87-base-pair reads. As for how the authors treated the data: A later analysis counted tens of millions of unique TCR beta chains across the 550 to 700 repertoires, and some 12 million of these chains were shared by at least two donors. Raw reads were error-corrected and collapsed into unique sequences by a nearest-neighbor algorithm in which closely related sequences were merged to remove PCR and sequencing errors. CDR3 sequences were aligned to IMGT reference sequences to assign V, D and J gene segments. For a sequence to be retained, at least a six-nucleotide match to both a V gene segment and a J gene segment was required. Rearrangements were classified as productive when the CDR3 lacked stop codons and remained in frame with V and J, and all other rearrangements were classified as non-productive. Following IMGT convention, CDR3 was defined as the stretch from the second conserved V-encoded cysteine up to the conserved J-encoded phenylalanine. Sequences without an unambiguous match to a single V gene segment were excluded from the earlier analysis of approximately 560 of the donors. In an earlier analysis of roughly 600 of the donors, a V segment was called functional when productive rearrangements were above 56.7%, and segregating when the standard deviation between donors exceeded 5%. A statistical classification framework was built for diagnosing cytomegalovirus status from the catalog of TCR beta chain sequences. V and J gene assignment, in a later analysis, came from comparing TCR nucleotide sequences with IMGT/GENE-DB human TR gene sequences. In a later analysis, CDR3 sequences and most-parsimonious VDJ recombination scenarios were assigned using the TCRdist pipeline. A later analysis defined each TCR beta chain by its CDR3 amino acid sequence plus V-gene family, and excluded reads lacking a unique V-gene family. In a later analysis, nearly 600 highly shared, low-generation-probability nucleotide sequences were removed to address suspected cross-contamination and a sequencing artifact. A later analysis calculated a clonal expansion index for each public chain from normalized within-repertoire ranks of inferred template counts. Generation probabilities in a later analysis came from a VDJ recombination model fitted to out-of-frame rearrangements, and those results were checked against IGoR. In a later analysis, TCR-TCR, TCR-HLA and TCR-CMV co-occurrence was scored with hypergeometric tests, and a repertoire-size bias correction was applied to TCR pairs. In a later analysis, false discovery rates were estimated by permuting HLA or CMV assignments 20 times. In a later analysis, co-occurring TCRs were grouped using DBSCAN, with TCRdist sequence similarity added in when clustering inside HLA-allele-positive subsets. Co-occurrence clustering excluded repertoires with fewer than 30,000 or more than 120,000 public chains, plus five with anomalous nucleotide sharing. This is the immuneACCESS table as TCRdb keeps it, with only in-frame sequences that have V and J called. A part of the clones is gone; compared with another copy, unresolved V genes explain less than half, and the rest is unexplained. V, J and clone size were drawn from that table, and D and trimming were deduced from the DNA. The sample table records 180,000 or so clones; roughly 82% of these occur just once. The ten largest clones take up 1.5% to 1.7% of the sample.

Regarding this clone: What this receptor recognizes is not known. No much larger clonotype is one base removed from it; base qualities were not supplied.

The cohort consisted of hundreds of healthy bone marrow donors. Cohort members were all nominally healthy when sampled, although unrecorded immune exposures were likely present. The donor was CMV seronegative and was included in the group of about 350 seronegative cohort members. A peripheral blood sample was collected from each donor, and TCR beta sequencing was performed on peripheral blood mononuclear cells. Genomic DNA was extracted from the blood cell samples with the Qiagen DNeasy Blood Extraction Kit. The chain was built from TRBV6-1 and TRBJ2-1; 14 junctional bases match TRBD2. This receptor was identified in a man aged 40-49 years in good health and CMV-seronegative. Sequencing was carried out using PBMCs. The CDR3 here reads CASSEGGLAGVSTNEQFF. The DNA sequence is given as TGTGCCAGCAGTGAAGGGGGACTAGCGGGGGTGTCTACGAATGAGCAGTTCTTC.